This TCR beta chain was observed in a study of blood T cell repertoires in COVID-19. Before being deemed recovered, Cohort 3 donors had two negative PCRs, clearance, or symptom resolution. The assay was immunoSEQ multiplex PCR, and TCRdb's table has in-frame clones only and misses some. The sample includes hundreds of thousands of clones, 88% of them seen just once. The CDR3 loop spans 15 amino acids. The germline V gene has CDR1 SGHTA and CDR2 FQGNSA. The V gene lost 4 bases and the J gene lost 4 bases, with 14 bases spanning the gap. Sequencing was carried out using PBMCs or T cells enriched from blood (not recorded which). This chain joins TRBV7-2 and TRBJ2-1; a weak D match, TRBD1 (7 bases). The source of this sequence is a woman aged 45-65 years who had recovered from COVID-19. CDR3 sequence reads: CASSSRDRTYNEQFF. CDR3 DNA: TGTGCCAGCAGCTCGCGGGACAGAACATACAATGAGCAGTTCTTC.